One sample yielded the 17 T cell receptor beta chains listed below, sequenced in a study of beta chain features in type 1 diabetes. The study reverse transcribed the entire isolated RNA, so it sequenced expressed TCRB transcripts. Sequencing used immunoSEQ multiplex PCR; TCRdb keeps in-frame clones, though not all of them. The data contain some 140,000 clones, nearly 9.5% of them singletons. The sample consisted of central memory CD4+ T cells from blood. The receptors stem from a man between 18 and 29 years old in good health.

V and J are TRBV5-4 and TRBJ2-7; D is unresolved. CDR3 length: 13 amino acids. Germline CDR1 reads SGHNT; CDR2 reads YYREEE (reference sequence). V lost 6 bases and J 0 bases, leaving 10 bases between the germline ends. CDR3 coding DNA: TGTGCCAGCAAGCGCCTCGGCTCCTACGAGCAGTACTTC. The encoded protein is CASKRLGSYEQYF.

V usage is TRBV15 and J usage is TRBJ1-2; perhaps TRBD1 as D (6 bases). Per the germline V gene, CDR1 is LNHNV and CDR2 is YYDKDF (reference sequence). V was clipped by 4 bases and J by 7 bases, with 13 bases between them. This CDR3 is 13 amino acids long. The CDR3 loop is CATSMVTRGGYTF. In DNA, the CDR3 is TGTGCCACCAGCATGGTGACCAGGGGTGGCTACACCTTC.

The gene calls are TRBV4-3 and TRBJ2-7; perhaps TRBD1 as D (5 bases). Germline-derived CDR1 and CDR2 are LGHNA and YSLEER. With 3 bases removed from V and 1 base from J, the gap between germline ends came to 16 bases. This CDR3 contains 16 residues. The CDR3 spells CASSQNQGWGSYEQYF. In nucleotides, the CDR3 is TGCGCCAGCAGCCAGAACCAGGGCTGGGGATCCTACGAGCAGTACTTC.

The V and J genes are TRBV19 and TRBJ2-2; no firm D call. CDR1 is LNHDA and CDR2 is SQIVND in the germline V gene (reference sequence). This CDR3 is 13 amino acids long. The V end was cut by 8 bases, the J end by 2 bases, with 9 bases between. The CDR3 region is CASLEVNTGELFF. CDR3 nucleotides: TGTGCCAGTCTAGAGGTTAACACCGGGGAGCTGTTTTTT.

The V gene is TRBV2, the J gene TRBJ2-5; D gene uncertain. The CDR3 length is 10 residues. Germline loops: CDR1 SNHLY, CDR2 FYNNEI. V was pared by 8 bases and J by 5 bases, with 6 bases between. The CDR3 sequence: CASSQETQYF. DNA for the CDR3: TGTGCCAGCTCCCAGGAGACCCAGTACTTC.

The table lists this clone with many counts. The identical CDR3 is also encoded by other nucleotide sequences in the sample. V is TRBV10-3 and J is TRBJ1-4; tentative D call: TRBD1 (6 bases). The V gene's germline CDR1 is ENHRY and CDR2 SYGVKD. CDR3 length: 14 amino acids. V shed 5 bases and J shed 5 bases, with 12 bases lying between them. DNA for the CDR3: TGTGCCATCAGTTCCGGGACACAGAATGAAAAACTGTTTTTT. This encodes CAISSGTQNEKLFF.

This clone was seen only a few times. The chain uses TRBV5-1 and TRBJ1-4; 7 bases match TRBD1. CDR1 is SGHRS, CDR2 YFSETQ, per germline. V was clipped by 3 bases and J by 6 bases; unmatched bases: 11. The CDR3 extends over 16 amino acids. The CDR3 nucleotides are TGCGCCAGCAGCTGGGGAAAGACAGGGAAGTATGAAAAACTGTTTTTT. Translating it yields CASSWGKTGKYEKLFF.

The sample holds a few counts of this clone. This chain connects TRBV6-5 to TRBJ2-7; 10 bases agree with TRBD1. CDR1 is MNHEY, CDR2 SVGAGI, per germline. The CDR3 length is 14 residues. The junction had 6 bases not matched to a gene; V was cut back by 6 bases and J by 4 bases. The CDR3 DNA reads as TGTGCCAGCAGCAGACCGGGACAGGGGTACGAGCAGTACTTC. Amino acids: CASSRPGQGYEQYF.

The CDR3 sequence is CASSRHAGSPSYEQYF. CDR3 nucleotide sequence: TGTGCCAGCAGCCGTCACGCCGGGTCTCCTTCCTACGAGCAGTACTTC. The chain carries TRBV5-4 and TRBJ2-7, with D unresolved. Germline values: CDR1 SGHNT, CDR2 YYREEE (reference sequence). The V end was cut by 4 bases, the J end by 1 base, with 18 bases between. This CDR3 contains 16 residues.

This clone has just a few counts. This chain links TRBV7-9 with TRBJ2-1, with TRBD2 matching 8 bases. CDR1 and CDR2 (germline): SEHNR, FQNEAQ (reference sequence). With 4 bases clipped from V and 6 bases from J, the junction kept 8 bases outside the gene matches. The CDR3 covers 15 residues. CDR3 bases: TGTGCCAGCAGCTCTTTAGCGGGGTCCCCCAATGAGCAGTTCTTC. Translated, it gives CASSSLAGSPNEQFF.

The table lists this clone with a few counts. The rearrangement joins TRBV5-1 to TRBJ1-6; D is undetermined. The germline V gene has CDR1 SGHRS and CDR2 YFSETQ. The CDR3 has 15 amino acids. Trimming pared 0 bases from V and 3 bases from J, leaving 7 bases between. CDR3 residues: CASSLGQVYNSPLHF. The CDR3 DNA reads as TGCGCCAGCAGCTTGGGTCAGGTCTATAATTCACCCCTCCACTTT.

This clone was observed a few times. This chain connects TRBV19 to TRBJ1-5, with 8 positions matching TRBD1. The length of the CDR3 is 15 residues. V lost 7 bases to trimming and J lost 0 bases; unmatched junction nucleotides: 5. Germline CDR1 and CDR2: LNHDA and SQIVND (reference sequence). CDR3 in DNA: TGTGCCAGTAAGGGCAGGGGGCTTAGCAATCAGCCCCAGCATTTT. This translates into CASKGRGLSNQPQHF.

This clone was detected only a few times. This chain uses TRBV27 with TRBJ1-2; tentatively, D is TRBD1 (6 bases). The ends were cut back, 3 bases at V and 2 bases at J, with 19 bases in the middle. CDR1 and CDR2 from the germline V gene are MNHEY and SMNVEV (reference sequence). The CDR3 has 17 residues. The CDR3 DNA follows: TGTGCCAGCAGTTTTCGGGCTACGACAGGCTCCAACTATGGCTACACCTTC. Its protein product is CASSFRATTGSNYGYTF.

CDR3 in DNA: TGCGCCAGCAGGGCGGGGCGGGGGCAGTTTCACACAGATACGCAGTATTTT. As protein: CASRAGRGQFHTDTQYF. V is TRBV5-1 and J is TRBJ2-3; D might be TRBD2 (7 bases). Per germline, CDR1 SGHRS and CDR2 YFSETQ. CDR3 length equals 17 residues. The V end was cut by 5 bases, the J end by 2 bases, with 21 bases between. The full variable domain, its missing parts supplied by reference TRBV5-1 and TRBJ2-3, is KAGVTQTPRYLIKTRGQQVTLSCSPISGHRSVSWYQQTPGQGLQFLFEYFSETQRNKGNFPGRFSGRQFSNSRSEMNVSTLELGDSALYLCASRAGRGQFHTDTQYFGPGTRLTVL.

The chain carries TRBV7-9 and TRBJ1-2; D possibly corresponds to TRBD1 (5 bases). The ends were cut back, 5 bases at V and 6 bases at J, with 22 bases in the middle. The germline V gene has CDR1 SEHNR and CDR2 FQNEAQ (reference sequence). The CDR3 loop spans 16 amino acids. CDR3: CASSLGEATQDHGYTF. As DNA, the CDR3 is TGTGCCAGCAGCCTGGGGGAGGCAACACAGGATCATGGCTACACCTTC.

This clone was seen more than once but under ten times. The genes are TRBV29-1 and TRBJ2-1; TRBD2 might be the D (6 bases). The ends were cut back, 6 bases at V and 0 bases at J, with 9 bases in the middle. Germline assignment: CDR1 SQVTM and CDR2 ANQGSEA. This CDR3 contains 13 residues. The chain's CDR3 is CSVGRGSYNEQFF. CDR3 DNA: TGCAGCGTGGGGCGGGGCTCCTACAATGAGCAGTTCTTC.

This clone came up a few times. CDR3 sequence: CASRGAGGNTIYF. CDR3 DNA sequence: TGTGCCAGCCGGGGGGCAGGTGGAAACACCATATATTTT. The chain carries TRBV7-2 and TRBJ1-3; tentative D call: TRBD1 (6 bases). Trimming took 8 bases from V and 3 from J, leaving 11 bases between them. The CDR3 covers 13 residues. The germline V gene has CDR1 SGHTA and CDR2 FQGNSA.